What follows are 12 T cell receptor beta chains derived from one specimen sequenced in a study of cytomegalovirus exposure and HLA in healthy donors. Libraries were prepared by immunoSEQ multiplex PCR; TCRdb keeps only in-frame clonotypes and omits some of them. The sample has over 200,000 clones, less than 95% seen once. The sample was PBMCs. The receptors shown here come from a woman aged 25 to 39 in good health and CMV-seronegative.

V gene TRBV9 combines with J gene TRBJ2-7; no firm D call. V dropped 0 bases and J dropped 0 bases, with 4 bases sitting between them. This CDR3 comprises 13 residues. Germline V gene sequence: CDR1 SGDLS, CDR2 YYNGEE. CDR3 amino acids: CASSVGISYEQYF. The CDR3, as DNA: TGTGCCAGCAGCGTAGGGATCTCCTACGAGCAGTACTTC.

The chain has TRBV4-1 and TRBJ2-3; no firm D call. The CDR3 loop spans 14 amino acids. V lost 4 bases and J 1 base, leaving 9 bases between the germline ends. Germline CDR1 reads MGHRA; CDR2 reads YSYEKL. This chain's CDR3 is CASSPGRGTDTQYF. In DNA form, the CDR3 reads TGCGCCAGCAGCCCAGGACGAGGCACAGATACGCAGTATTTT.

CDR3 sequence reads: CAWSAPTGGYEKLFF. In nucleotides, the CDR3 is TGTGCCTGGAGTGCCCCGACAGGGGGTTATGAAAAACTGTTTTTT. J is TRBJ1-4 and V is TRBV30; 9 bases are shared with TRBD1. V was pared by 1 base and J by 6 bases, with 6 bases of the junction left unmatched. Germline-derived CDR1 and CDR2 are GTSNPN and SVGIG (reference sequence). The CDR3 covers 15 residues.

The V and J genes are TRBV18 and TRBJ2-5; 8 bases line up with TRBD1. The CDR3 runs 14 residues. The trim removed 3 bases at V and 7 bases at J, leaving 7 bases unmatched. The germline CDR1 and CDR2 sequences are KGHSH and LQKENI. CDR3 protein: CASSPGQGGTTQYF. The CDR3 DNA follows: TGTGCCAGCTCACCTGGACAGGGCGGAACGACCCAGTACTTC.

This chain uses TRBV5-1 with TRBJ2-5; D uncertain. CDR3 length: 12 amino acids. Trimming removed 0 bases from V and 5 bases from J, with 5 bases in between. Germline lookup yields CDR1 SGHRS and CDR2 YFSETQ. This chain's CDR3 is CASSLALETQYF. The CDR3 coding sequence is TGCGCCAGCAGCTTGGCCTTGGAGACCCAGTACTTC.

The J gene is TRBJ2-1, the V gene TRBV7-9; TRBD2 matches at 10 bases. The CDR3 is 15 residues long. The ends lost 1 base at V and 5 bases at J; junction bases unmatched: 2. Germline-derived CDR1 and CDR2 are SEHNR and FQNEAQ (reference sequence). This CDR3 is CASSLGSGRNNEQFF. The CDR3 DNA reads as TGTGCCAGCAGCTTAGGTAGCGGGAGGAACAATGAGCAGTTCTTC. Together with reference TRBV7-9 and TRBJ2-1, the CDR3 gives the full variable domain: DTGVSQNPRHKITKRGQNVTFRCDPISEHNRLYWYRQTLGQGPEFLTYFQNEAQLEKSRLLSDRFSAERPKGSFSTLEIQRTEQGDSAMYLCASSLGSGRNNEQFFGPGTRLTVL.

This clone was detected only a few times. The same CDR3 is also encoded by other DNA sequences in this sample. The V gene is TRBV28, the J gene TRBJ1-1; a weak D match, TRBD1 (5 bases). From germline, CDR1 is MDHEN and CDR2 SYDVKM. The CDR3 has 12 amino acids. With 3 bases removed from V and 4 bases from J, the gap between germline ends came to 6 bases. The CDR3 DNA is TGTGCCAGCAGTTTCGGGGGCACTGAAGCTTTCTTT. Its translation is CASSFGGTEAFF. Drawing the rest from reference TRBV28 and TRBJ1-1, the complete variable domain is DVKVTQSSRYLVKRTGEKVFLECVQDMDHENMFWYRQDPGLGLRLIYFSYDVKMKEKGDIPEGYSVSREKKERFSLILESASTNQTSMYLCASSFGGTEAFFGQGTRLTVV.

The chain couples TRBV6-1 to TRBJ1-1; 8 bases map to TRBD1. The CDR3 totals 15 residues. Per germline, CDR1 MNHNS and CDR2 SASEGT. V lost 1 base to trimming and J lost 6 bases; unmatched junction nucleotides: 7. The CDR3 is CASSEDPGGRAEAFF. The CDR3 DNA is TGTGCCAGCAGTGAAGATCCAGGGGGCCGAGCTGAAGCTTTCTTT.

The chain employs TRBV6-5 and TRBJ2-1; 11 nucleotides agree with TRBD2. V trimming: 6 bases; J trimming: 4 bases; junction bases outside the gene matches: 5. The CDR3 length is 15 residues. Germline lookup yields CDR1 MNHEY and CDR2 SVGAGI. CDR3 DNA: TGTGCCAGCAGACAGGGGACTAGCGGATACAATGAGCAGTTCTTC. Translation: CASRQGTSGYNEQFF.

V usage is TRBV12-2 and J usage is TRBJ2-1. TRBV12-2 counts as a pseudogene. This CDR3 contains 14 residues. The DNA of the CDR3 is TGTGCAAGTCGCTTAGCCGACCCTTACAATGAGCAGTTCTTC. It specifies CASRLADPYNEQFF.

The rearrangement joins TRBV14 to TRBJ1-4, with TRBD1 matching over 8 bases. The length of the CDR3 is 17 residues. CDR1 and CDR2 (germline): SGHDN, FVKESK. The trim removed 1 base at V and 2 bases at J, leaving 6 bases unmatched. The CDR3 DNA reads TGTGCCAGCAGCCAAGGGACAGGGTTGGATACTAATGAAAAACTGTTTTTT. It is translated as CASSQGTGLDTNEKLFF.

The chain has TRBV6-6 and TRBJ1-2; D remains ambiguous. The CDR3 totals 13 residues. V shed 6 bases and J shed 0 bases, with 8 bases lying between them. The germline CDR1 and CDR2 sequences are MNHNY and SVGAGI (reference sequence). The CDR3 protein is CASSRLTNYGYTF. The CDR3, as DNA: TGTGCCAGCAGCCGACTGACTAACTATGGCTACACCTTC.